This T cell receptor beta chain was captured in a study of T cell responses to AZD1222 COVID-19 vaccine. Study-wide findings and caveats: Donors skewed white British and female; clonal diversity was possibly underestimated.

CDR1 is LNHNV, CDR2 YYDKDF, per germline (reference sequence). This CDR3 has 15 amino acids. V was cut by 5 bases and J by 2 bases, with 13 bases left in between. TCRdb keeps only in-frame clones here, not all; method: immunoSEQ multiplex PCR. The sample lists approximately 120,000 clones, about 88% occurring once. Concerning this clone: Its specificity is not known.

Sample: peripheral blood, taken on day 0 of AZD1222 vaccination. The TCR comes from an adult in good health. The chain carries TRBV15 and TRBJ1-5; the D gene is possibly TRBD1 (6 bases). CDR3 sequence (DNA): TGTGCCACCAGCGTCGACAGGAAAGGCAATCAGCCCCAGCATTTT. The encoded protein is CATSVDRKGNQPQHF.